A single sample is the source of the 5 T cell receptor beta chains below, sequenced in a study of regulatory T cells in long-lasting Graves disease. Construction of the TCR beta libraries employed iRepertoire HTBI primers in conjunction with Arm-PCR of CDR3 regions. TCRdb recomputed calls from the multiplex PCR reads with MiXCR, one row per CDR3 protein. The sample consists of roughly 400,000 distinct CDR3 sequences, about 20% of them appearing once. Described time point: persistent/refractory GD, antithyroid drugs over 5 years with positive TRAb. TCR sequences were obtained from RNA taken from PBMCs. Sequences were derived from peripheral blood mononuclear cells (PBMCs), sampled when the disease was refractory, from a patient treated with antithyroid drugs. The receptors derive from a female donor with Graves disease.

This clonotype was counted ten times or more. CDR3 DNA sequence: TGCAGTGCTTCGGTTCCTAGCGGGAAACTCTCCTCCTACGAGCAGTACTTC. Protein sequence: CSASVPSGKLSSYEQYF. This chain joins TRBV20-1 and TRBJ2-7, with 9 bases lining up with TRBD2. Germline V gives CDR1 DFQATT, CDR2 SNEGSKA (reference sequence). The CDR3 sequence is 17 residues long. After removal of 5 bases from V and 0 bases from J, the junction contained 14 bases not matched to a gene.

A remark on this clonotype: This clone may be a read error of a much larger clone one base away. The chain combines TRBV5-1 with TRBJ2-2; no clear D gene. Germline CDR1 reads SGHRS; CDR2 reads YFSETQ. Trimming cost V 0 bases and J 12 bases, with 15 bases left between them. CDR3 length equals 14 residues. The CDR3 region has the DNA TGCGCCAGCAGCTTGGCCGGTCAGTATGGGAAGCTGTTTTTT. Amino acid sequence: CASSLAGQYGKLFF.

The V gene is TRBV29-1, the J gene TRBJ1-2, with a possible D match to TRBD1 (5 bases). CDR1 is SQVTM and CDR2 is ANQGSEA in the germline V gene. The CDR3 has 11 residues. Trimming pared 5 bases from V and 2 bases from J, leaving 6 bases between. The CDR3 spells CSVWGNYGYTF. CDR3 DNA sequence: TGCAGCGTTTGGGGGAACTATGGCTACACCTTC.

This clonotype showed up just a few times. V usage is TRBV6-1 and J usage is TRBJ2-7, with TRBD2 as a possible D gene (5 bases). There are 14 residues in the CDR3. The germline V gene has CDR1 MNHNS and CDR2 SASEGT. V lost 8 bases and J lost 1, with 15 bases in between. This CDR3 is CASGRDWSSYEQYF. Written as DNA, the CDR3 is TGTGCCAGCGGGAGAGATTGGAGTTCCTACGAGCAGTACTTC.

The chain couples TRBV11-2 to TRBJ1-1; D unclear. Trimming removed 5 bases at V and 6 bases at J, with 13 bases between. Germline V gives CDR1 SGHAT, CDR2 FQNNGV. This CDR3 is built from 13 residues. The CDR3 region is CASSPMQASEAFF. The CDR3, as DNA: TGTGCCAGCAGCCCCATGCAGGCGTCTGAAGCTTTCTTT.